The 21 T cell receptor beta chains below come from one sample, sequenced in a study of shared clonotypes between healthy human individuals. Libraries were prepared by immunoSEQ multiplex PCR; TCRdb keeps only in-frame clonotypes and omits some of them. The table includes over a million clones, approximately 98.5% detected once. The sample comprised naive CD4+ T cells sorted from blood. The subset is: CD45RA+ positively selected. The receptors originated from a man aged 25 to 45 in good health.

For the CDR3, the DNA is TGTGCCAGCAGCTTGGCCCCTCCGGAGACCCAGTACTTC. Its translation is CASSLAPPETQYF. The chain joins TRBV5-4 to TRBJ2-5, with D unresolved. Trimming removed 0 bases from V and 5 bases from J, with 8 bases in between. CDR3 length: 13 amino acids. Germline CDR1 and CDR2: SGHNT and YYREEE (reference sequence).

The chain has TRBV5-1 and TRBJ2-1; 7 nucleotides agree with TRBD1. In germline, CDR1 is SGHRS, CDR2 YFSETQ. The CDR3 totals 17 residues. V lost 0 bases, J lost 3 bases, and 9 bases stayed unmatched. The CDR3 is CASSLVLLRDSYNEQFF. DNA for the CDR3: TGCGCCAGCAGCTTGGTCCTCCTCCGGGACAGCTACAATGAGCAGTTCTTC. Based on the CDR3 plus reference TRBV5-1 and TRBJ2-1, the full variable domain is KAGVTQTPRYLIKTRGQQVTLSCSPISGHRSVSWYQQTPGQGLQFLFEYFSETQRNKGNFPGRFSGRQFSNSRSEMNVSTLELGDSALYLCASSLVLLRDSYNEQFFGPGTRLTVL.

The genes are TRBV23-1 and TRBJ2-5; D is undetermined. TRBV23-1 is known as an ORF, though its function is uncertain. V lost 5 bases to trimming and J lost 1 base, with 14 bases between them. This CDR3 has 15 amino acids. In DNA, the CDR3 is TGCGCCAGCAGTTCACCCCCCAGCATCCAAGAGACCCAGTACTTC. This encodes CASSSPPSIQETQYF.

The V and J genes are TRBV19 and TRBJ2-7; D unclear. V was shortened by 4 bases and J by 1 base, with 8 bases between the two germline ends. The CDR3 consists of 13 residues. Germline CDR1 reads LNHDA; CDR2 reads SQIVND (reference sequence). This chain's CDR3 is CASSRTQSYEQYF. The CDR3 DNA follows: TGTGCCAGTAGTAGAACACAATCCTACGAGCAGTACTTC.

CDR3 region: CASRPLGGVGNIQYF. CDR3 DNA: TGTGCCAGCCGGCCACTGGGGGGAGTTGGAAACATTCAGTACTTC. J is TRBJ2-4 and V is TRBV28; weak D call: TRBD2 (6 bases). CDR3 length equals 15 residues. In germline, CDR1 is MDHEN, CDR2 SYDVKM. V shed 8 bases and J shed 6 bases, with 20 bases lying between them.

V and J are TRBV10-2 and TRBJ2-2; TRBD1 aligns across 9 bases. Losses at the gene ends were 7 bases for V and 0 bases for J; bases not matched to a gene: 6. The CDR3 is 16 residues long. Germline V gene sequence: CDR1 WSHSY, CDR2 SAAADI. The DNA of the CDR3 is TGCGCCAGCATTAAACAGGGGGCGTCGAACACCGGGGAGCTGTTTTTT. Translated: CASIKQGASNTGELFF.

CDR3 amino acids: CASHGGGLAAYNEQFF. CDR3 coding DNA: TGTGCCAGCCACGGAGGGGGACTAGCGGCCTACAATGAGCAGTTCTTC. The V call is TRBV9, the J call TRBJ2-1; TRBD2 matches 11 bases. Germline V gene data show CDR1 as SGDLS and CDR2 as YYNGEE. J gave up 2 bases and V 7 bases, and 8 bases lay outside the gene matches. The CDR3 has 16 residues.

The rearrangement links TRBV7-6 to TRBJ2-6; the match to TRBD1 covers 7 bases. CDR1 and CDR2 (germline): SGHVS, FNYEAQ. The J segment lost 1 base and the V segment lost 1 base, leaving 7 bases of the junction unmatched. This CDR3 spans 18 amino acids. CDR3 in DNA: TGTGCCAGCAGCTTAGGAGTCCCGACAGGGTCTGGGGCCAACGTCCTGACTTTC. It encodes CASSLGVPTGSGANVLTF. Drawing the rest from reference TRBV7-6 and TRBJ2-6, the complete variable domain is GAGVSQSPRYKVTKRGQDVALRCDPISGHVSLYWYRQALGQGPEFLTYFNYEAQQDKSGLPNDRFSAERPEGSISTLTIQRTEQRDSAMYRCASSLGVPTGSGANVLTFGAGSRLTVL.

This chain connects TRBV5-1 to TRBJ2-2; 7 positions agree with TRBD2. The V and J ends lost 0 bases and 4 bases, in that order; junction bases with no gene match: 9. CDR3 length: 17 amino acids. The germline CDR1 and CDR2 sequences are SGHRS and YFSETQ. The CDR3 DNA sequence: TGCGCCAGCAGCTTGGACGGACGCGGGAGTTTCACCGGGGAGCTGTTTTTT. Translation: CASSLDGRGSFTGELFF.

V gene TRBV19 combines with J gene TRBJ1-5; D uncertain. Germline V gives CDR1 LNHDA, CDR2 SQIVND (reference sequence). The CDR3 has 13 residues. The V gene lost 7 bases and the J gene lost 1 base, with 8 bases spanning the gap. The chain's CDR3 is CASNSISNQPQHF. CDR3 in DNA: TGTGCCAGTAATAGTATAAGCAATCAGCCCCAGCATTTT.

This sequence joins TRBV7-9 and TRBJ2-1, with 9 bases identical to TRBD2. Germline V gene data show CDR1 as SEHNR and CDR2 as FQNEAQ (reference sequence). Trimming at V came to 3 bases and at J to 8 bases, leaving 5 bases not matched to a gene. The CDR3 runs 14 residues. The CDR3 reads CASSFSGRFDEQFF. The DNA of the CDR3 is TGTGCCAGCAGCTTTAGCGGGAGATTCGATGAGCAGTTCTTC.

The chain is built from TRBV11-2 and TRBJ2-1, with 7 bases that match TRBD2. The CDR3 spans 16 residues. The ends lost 3 bases at V and 9 bases at J; junction bases unmatched: 14. Per the germline V gene, CDR1 is SGHAT and CDR2 is FQNNGV. The CDR3: CASSLRGLLIWGEQFF. CDR3 sequence (DNA): TGTGCCAGCAGCTTGAGGGGACTATTAATCTGGGGTGAGCAGTTCTTC. Variable domain in full (rest from reference TRBV11-2 and TRBJ2-1): EAGVAQSPRYKIIEKRQSVAFWCNPISGHATLYWYQQILGQGPKLLIQFQNNGVVDDSQLPKDRFSAERLKGVDSTLKIQPAKLEDSAVYLCASSLRGLLIWGEQFFGPGTRLTVL.

V usage is TRBV27 and J usage is TRBJ2-1; 7 positions match TRBD2. The J segment lost 0 bases and the V segment lost 0 bases, leaving 5 bases of the junction unmatched. CDR3 length equals 17 residues. The germline V gene encodes CDR1 MNHEY and CDR2 SMNVEV (reference sequence). The CDR3 bases are TGTGCCAGCAGTTTATCCATAGCGGGCCTCTCCTACAATGAGCAGTTCTTC. The encoded protein is CASSLSIAGLSYNEQFF.

The chain carries TRBV18 and TRBJ2-1; perhaps TRBD1 as D (5 bases). Germline loops: CDR1 KGHSH, CDR2 LQKENI. V was shortened by 2 bases and J by 5 bases, with 19 bases between the two germline ends. CDR3 length: 17 residues. The CDR3 DNA is TGTGCCAGCTCACCAGTGGACAAGTTTTCGATAAACAATGAGCAGTTCTTC. Translation: CASSPVDKFSINNEQFF.

The chain couples TRBV5-5 to TRBJ2-7; weak D call: TRBD1 (6 bases). Trimming left V 0 bases short and J 5 bases short, with 12 bases between. The germline CDR1 and CDR2 sequences are SGHKS and YYEKEE (reference sequence). The CDR3 has 14 amino acids. The CDR3 DNA follows: TGTGCCAGCAGCTTGGCAGGGGTCCCCAACGAGCAGTACTTC. Its protein product is CASSLAGVPNEQYF.

This chain joins TRBV5-4 and TRBJ2-2; 9 positions agree with TRBD2. The V gene end was trimmed by 0 bases and the J gene end by 4 bases; junction bases not matched to a gene: 4. CDR1 is SGHNT and CDR2 is YYREEE in the germline V gene (reference sequence). The CDR3 loop spans 16 amino acids. CDR3 protein: CASSLGSGSGTGELFF. The DNA for the CDR3 is TGTGCCAGCAGCTTGGGTAGCGGGAGCGGCACCGGGGAGCTGTTTTTT.

The chain uses TRBV29-1 and TRBJ2-3, with D tentatively TRBD1 (6 bases). CDR3 size: 14 residues. The V gene lost 2 bases and the J gene lost 1 base, with 10 bases spanning the gap. Looked up from germline, CDR1 is SQVTM and CDR2 is ANQGSEA. CDR3 sequence (DNA): TGCAGCGTTGAACCTCGGACAGGCACAGATACGCAGTATTTT. This encodes CSVEPRTGTDTQYF.

This clone was seen just once. Other DNA sequences in this sample translate to the same CDR3. The gene calls are TRBV28 and TRBJ2-1; the D is unclear. The CDR3 runs 10 residues. Germline-derived CDR1 and CDR2 are MDHEN and SYDVKM. Trimming stripped 4 bases from V and 9 bases from J, with 4 bases between. The CDR3 is CASSSVEQFF. CDR3 DNA sequence: TGTGCCAGCAGTTCGGTTGAGCAGTTCTTC.

The chain links TRBV2 to TRBJ2-1; D unresolved. Germline V CDR1 and CDR2: SNHLY, FYNNEI. The CDR3 runs 12 residues. Trimming cost V 8 bases and J 6 bases, with 11 bases left between them. In DNA form, the CDR3 reads TGTGCCAGCCTTATAGGACGCAATGAGCAGTTCTTC. It codes for CASLIGRNEQFF.

The rearrangement uses TRBV9 and TRBJ2-1; the match to TRBD2 covers 8 bases. Unmatched junction bases numbered 10, after V lost 3 bases and J lost 11 bases. CDR1 SGDLS and CDR2 YYNGEE come from the germline V gene. The CDR3 runs 14 residues. In nucleotides, the CDR3 is TGTGCCAGCAGCGACTTAAGCGGGAGTCGCCAGCAGTTCTTC. The encoded protein is CASSDLSGSRQQFF.

This sequence joins TRBV5-8 and TRBJ1-3; the D is unclear. The length of the CDR3 is 14 residues. V lost 4 bases, J lost 4 bases, and 12 bases lay in between. In germline, CDR1 is SGHTS, CDR2 YDEGEE. As DNA, the CDR3 is TGTGCCAGCAGCGACTCAAGAATAGGAAACACCATATATTTT. It translates to CASSDSRIGNTIYF.